A single sample is the source of the 7 T cell receptor beta chains below, sequenced in a study of T cells in Graves' hyperthyroidism and ophthalmopathy. The source material, RNA transcripts, was used to amplify TCR beta CDR3 regions. The HTBI primer set was used in a first-round RT-PCR of the TCR CDR3. MiXCR, applied by TCRdb to the multiplex PCR reads, yields one record per CDR3 protein. This sample has about 250,000 distinct CDR3 sequences, with around 22% found just once. Sequenced sample: blood. These receptors were collected from a man in his thirties or forties with Graves' ophthalmopathy.

V and J are TRBV7-8 and TRBJ1-6, with 7 bases identical to TRBD1. Trimming cost V 3 bases and J 4 bases; bases outside gene matches: 3. This CDR3 region has 15 residues. Looked up from germline, CDR1 is SGHVS and CDR2 is FQNEAQ. CDR3 DNA sequence: TGTGCCAGCAGCTTGTTACAGGGGTATAATTCACCCCTCCACTTT. Protein sequence: CASSLLQGYNSPLHF. Complete variable domain (other parts from reference TRBV7-8 and TRBJ1-6): GAGVSQSPRYKVAKRGQDVALRCDPISGHVSLFWYQQALGQGPEFLTYFQNEAQLDKSGLPSDRFFAERPEGSVSTLKIQRTQQEDSAVYLCASSLLQGYNSPLHFGNGTRLTVT.

This chain connects TRBV4-2 to TRBJ1-3; 7 positions agree with TRBD1. The CDR3 sequence is 14 residues long. V shed 2 bases and J 10 bases; nucleotides not matched to a gene: 8. CDR1 LGHNA and CDR2 YNFKEQ come from the germline V gene. CDR3 DNA: TGTGCCAGCAGCCAACCGGGGACAGCATCAACCATATATTTT. Its protein product is CASSQPGTASTIYF.

The genes are TRBV4-1 and TRBJ2-7; TRBD2 might be the D (6 bases). Per the germline V gene, CDR1 is MGHRA and CDR2 is YSYEKL. Between the trimmed V and J ends, which lost 4 bases and 2 bases, there was a span of 24 bases. There are 18 residues in the CDR3. This chain's CDR3 is CASSLESRRGKWPYEQYF. Here the CDR3 DNA reads TGCGCCAGCAGCCTGGAATCTAGACGGGGGAAATGGCCCTACGAGCAGTACTTC.

The genes are TRBV27 and TRBJ1-5; D gene unclear. The CDR3 runs 14 residues. V gave up 0 bases and J gave up 3 bases, with 6 bases separating them. CDR1 is MNHEY and CDR2 is SMNVEV in the germline V gene (reference sequence). The CDR3 nucleotides are TGTGCCAGCAGTTTATCGAAGTTCAATCAGCCCCAGCATTTT. It encodes CASSLSKFNQPQHF.

This clonotype occurred a few times. The V gene is TRBV30, the J gene TRBJ1-6; D not certain. The CDR3 has 13 amino acids. V was shortened by 1 base and J by 5 bases, with 6 bases between the two germline ends. Germline lookup yields CDR1 GTSNPN and CDR2 SVGIG (reference sequence). DNA of the CDR3: TGTGCCTGGAGTGACAACGATAATTCACCCCTCCACTTT. Translated: CAWSDNDNSPLHF. Supplemented by reference TRBV30 and TRBJ1-6, the full variable domain reads SQTIHQWPATLVQPVGSPLSLECTVEGTSNPNLYWYRQAAGRGLQLLFYSVGIGQISSEVPQNLSASRPQDRQFILSSKKLLLSDSGFYLCAWSDNDNSPLHFGNGTRLTVT.

The rearrangement uses TRBV20-1 and TRBJ2-1, with TRBD2 identical over 14 bases. V lost 5 bases, J lost 9 bases, and 9 bases stayed unmatched. Germline CDR1 and CDR2: DFQATT and SNEGSKA (reference sequence). The CDR3 contains 15 residues. For the CDR3, the DNA is TGCAGTGCTGCCGGGACTAGCGGGAGCTATCCTGAGCAGTTCTTC. Protein sequence: CSAAGTSGSYPEQFF.

This clonotype was seen a few times. The chain recombines TRBV30 with TRBJ2-2, with D maybe TRBD1 (6 bases). This CDR3 is 15 amino acids long. The V and J ends lost 3 bases and 5 bases respectively, with 16 bases between them. Germline CDR1 reads GTSNPN; CDR2 reads SVGIG (reference sequence). The DNA of the CDR3 is TGTGCCTGGAGGCCGACTCAGGGGTTAACCGGGGAGCTGTTTTTT. Translated: CAWRPTQGLTGELFF.